These 3 T cell receptor beta chains were all obtained from the same sample, sequenced in a study of blood T cell repertoires in COVID-19. The method was immunoSEQ multiplex PCR; TCRdb's version includes in-frame clones alone and lacks a portion of them. Among fewer than 300,000 clones listed, approximately 90% were seen once. The sample consisted of peripheral blood. The receptor set was obtained from a man aged 45 to 65 with COVID-19, enrolled during active disease.

V usage is TRBV7-9 and J usage is TRBJ2-7, with 7 nucleotides matching TRBD1. The CDR3 consists of 11 residues. V was pared by 3 bases and J by 7 bases, with 0 bases of the junction left unmatched. CDR1 is SEHNR, CDR2 FQNEAQ, per germline (reference sequence). The DNA of the CDR3 is TGTGCCAGCAGCTTGGGACAGGAGCAGTACTTC. Translated: CASSLGQEQYF. Full variable domain (missing parts from reference TRBV7-9 and TRBJ2-7): DTGVSQNPRHKITKRGQNVTFRCDPISEHNRLYWYRQTLGQGPEFLTYFQNEAQLEKSRLLSDRFSAERPKGSFSTLEIQRTEQGDSAMYLCASSLGQEQYFGPGTRLTVT.

J is TRBJ1-5 and V is TRBV3-1 (or the pseudogene TRBV3-2); D is unresolved. Trimming shortened V by 3 bases and J by 3 bases, and 9 bases separated the two germline ends. From germline, CDR1 is LGHDT and CDR2 YNNKEL (reference sequence). The CDR3 sequence is 14 residues long. The CDR3 protein is CASSHDTNNQPQHF. CDR3 DNA sequence: TGTGCCAGCAGCCATGACACAAACAATCAGCCCCAGCATTTT.

V usage is TRBV6-5 and J usage is TRBJ2-1, with TRBD2 as a possible D gene (6 bases). The CDR3 has 15 residues. Between the trimmed V and J ends, which lost 5 bases and 4 bases, there was a span of 15 bases. Germline loops: CDR1 MNHEY, CDR2 SVGAGI. This CDR3 reads CASSRETRQYNEQFF. CDR3 nucleotides: TGTGCCAGCAGTCGGGAGACTAGACAATACAATGAGCAGTTCTTC.